These T cell receptor beta chains were read from a single sample in a study of T-cell memory formation after mild COVID-19. TCRdb re-called the 5' RACE reads with MiXCR, one entry per CDR3 protein. The data hold over 300,000 distinct CDR3 sequences, with approximately 22% observed a single time. Sequencing input: PBMCs or a T cell subset sorted from them (not recorded which). The receptor set was obtained from a man younger than 30 who had mild COVID-19 (a few samples of this study predate the infection). Cell type and time point are not known. CDR3s include the opening cysteine and the closing phenylalanine or tryptophan. A D gene is named only where the DNA matches it firmly. Where a row states a size, it is once, few, many or the class of an expanded clone; other rows omit it.

d_call,j_call,clone_size,v_call,cdr3_nt,cdr3_aa
-,TRBJ1-2,-,TRBV6-2/TRBV6-3,TGTGCCAGCAGTCCCCCCGGGCAGCGAATCTATGGCTACACCTTC,CASSPPGQRIYGYTF
-,TRBJ2-2,few,TRBV20-1,TGCAGTGCTAGAGACCCCAGACAGAGTACTAACACCGGGGAGCTGTTTTTT,CSARDPRQSTNTGELFF
-,TRBJ1-2,-,TRBV2,TGTGCCAGCCGGAGCTCGGGTCACTATGGCTACACCTTC,CASRSSGHYGYTF
TRBD1,TRBJ2-1,few,TRBV15,TGTGCCACCAGCATTGGAGATTCTGGGAACAGGGGTTATGAGCAGTTCTTC,CATSIGDSGNRGYEQFF
-,TRBJ1-1,few,TRBV9,TGTGCCAGCAGCGTACAAGGTGACACTGAAGCTTTCTTT,CASSVQGDTEAFF
-,TRBJ1-5,few,TRBV6-2/TRBV6-3,TGTGCCAGCAACACCCAGGGTACACAGCCCCAGCATTTT,CASNTQGTQPQHF
-,TRBJ1-1,-,TRBV19,TGTGCCAGTAGTATTTCACCCTGGGGCACTGAAGCTTTCTTT,CASSISPWGTEAFF
TRBD1,TRBJ2-1,few,TRBV4-2,TGTGCCAGCAGCCAAGGGACAGGGTTGAGCAATGAGCAGTTCTTC,CASSQGTGLSNEQFF
-,TRBJ2-7,-,TRBV30,TGTGCCTGGAGTGTAAGAGTGGATGGCTACGAGCAGTACTTC,CAWSVRVDGYEQYF
TRBD1,TRBJ1-4,-,TRBV7-2,TGTGCCAGCAGCTTACAGACAGGGGGCGAAAAACTGTTTTTT,CASSLQTGGEKLFF
-,TRBJ1-1,-,TRBV7-2,TGTGCCAGCAGCTTAGACGGGCGCAGAGCTTTCTTT,CASSLDGRRAFF
-,TRBJ1-5,few,TRBV5-1,TGCGCCAGCAGCCAGTTCGGCAATCAGCCCCAGCATTTT,CASSQFGNQPQHF
-,TRBJ1-2,many,TRBV5-1,TGCGCCAGCAGCTTGGAAGTCGGACAGATGGGGGCCAACTATGGCTACACCTTC,CASSLEVGQMGANYGYTF
TRBD1,TRBJ2-5,-,TRBV29-1,TGCAGCGTTGGCCAGGGGGCAGGAGAGACCCAGTACTTC,CSVGQGAGETQYF
-,TRBJ2-2,-,TRBV11-2,TGTGCCAGCACCCACTCTCCCCAGGGGTCGGCCGGGGAGCTGTTTTTT,CASTHSPQGSAGELFF
-,TRBJ1-2,few,TRBV29-1,TGCAGCGTTGATAAGGGGAATGGCTACACCTTC,CSVDKGNGYTF
-,TRBJ2-5,-,TRBV5-6,TGTGCCACAAGGGGCCAGGGGGGTCTAGAGACCCAGTACTTC,CATRGQGGLETQYF
-,TRBJ2-7,few,TRBV7-6,TGTGCCAGCAGCTCAGCTTGGAGCGGACGGAGGCTCTACGAGCAGTACTTC,CASSSAWSGRRLYEQYF
TRBD2,TRBJ2-3,few,TRBV20-1,TGCAGTGCCGATTCGGGACTAGCGGGGGGAAATACGCAGTATTTT,CSADSGLAGGNTQYF
TRBD1,TRBJ2-5,-,TRBV5-1,TGCGCCAGCACTGACAGGGGAGCACTAGAGACCCAGTACTTC,CASTDRGALETQYF
TRBD1,TRBJ2-7,-,TRBV18,TGTGCCAGCTCAAACAGGGGGCCCTACGAGCAGTACTTC,CASSNRGPYEQYF
-,TRBJ2-7,-,TRBV20-1,TGCAGTGCTAGAGAGGCGGTGCTCTACGAGCAGTACTTC,CSAREAVLYEQYF
-,TRBJ1-2,-,TRBV12-3/TRBV12-4,TGTGCCAGCAAGGCCGGGGGTGGATGGGATGGCTACACCTTC,CASKAGGGWDGYTF
-,TRBJ2-1,few,TRBV11-2,TGTGCCAGCAGGCGTCAGGACAGACCGAACAATGAGCAGTTCTTC,CASRRQDRPNNEQFF
TRBD1,TRBJ2-2,-,TRBV10-3,TGTGCCATCAGCGTTGGGACAGTTGGTACCGGGGAGCTGTTTTTT,CAISVGTVGTGELFF
-,TRBJ2-2,-,TRBV7-2,TGTGCCAGCAGCTTAGCTGCGGAGATGGGGGAGCTGTTTTTT,CASSLAAEMGELFF
-,TRBJ2-4,few,TRBV7-2,TGTGCCAGCAGCTTAGCAGGGTCCGGTAGGATTCAGTACTTC,CASSLAGSGRIQYF
-,TRBJ1-5,few,TRBV4-1,TGCGCCAGCAGCCAAGTTGGGGGCAGGGCCTGGGGGCAGCCCCAGCATTTT,CASSQVGGRAWGQPQHF
-,TRBJ1-2,-,TRBV5-6,TGTGCCAGCAGCCCAGAACCCCGAGGGAACTATGGCTACACCTTC,CASSPEPRGNYGYTF
TRBD2,TRBJ2-5,many,TRBV4-3,TGCGCCAGCAGCCAAGCTTCCAGCGGGGGGTTGCGGGAGACCCAGTACTTC,CASSQASSGGLRETQYF
TRBD1,TRBJ1-6,-,TRBV27,TGTGCCAGCAGTACGACAGGGGGCGCCGCGTATAATTCACCCCTCCACTTT,CASSTTGGAAYNSPLHF
TRBD2,TRBJ2-5,few,TRBV7-2,TGTGCCAGCAGCTTCCAGCGGGGGGAGGGGGAGACCCAGTACTTC,CASSFQRGEGETQYF
TRBD1,TRBJ1-2,many,TRBV29-1,TGCAGCGGCACAGGGGCCTCAAGGGGCTACACCTTC,CSGTGASRGYTF
-,TRBJ1-4,many,TRBV10-3,TGTGCCATCAGTGAGGGGCCCTTGTCGGGGGCAACTAATGAAAAACTGTTTTTT,CAISEGPLSGATNEKLFF
-,TRBJ2-1,-,TRBV12-3/TRBV12-4,TGTGCCAGCAGGAGGGGGACCTTCTCCTACAATGAGCAGTTCTTC,CASRRGTFSYNEQFF
-,TRBJ1-1,few,TRBV7-9,TGTGCCAGCAGTTCGAGCTTAGAAGCTTTCTTT,CASSSSLEAFF
TRBD1,TRBJ1-2,-,TRBV12-3/TRBV12-4,TGTGCCAGCAGTCCGACAGGGTCAGGCGGCTACACCTTC,CASSPTGSGGYTF
-,TRBJ1-1,-,TRBV7-9,TGTGCCAGCAGCTTAGTGCAGGAGCCGAACACTGAAGCTTTCTTT,CASSLVQEPNTEAFF
-,TRBJ2-1,few,TRBV4-3,TGCGCCAGCAGCCAAGTCGGGACACCCGGGCAGTTCTTC,CASSQVGTPGQFF
-,TRBJ1-1,-,TRBV15,TGTGCCACCAGCAGGAAGAACACTGAAGCTTTCTTT,CATSRKNTEAFF
TRBD2,TRBJ2-1,few,TRBV6-5,TGTGCCAGCAGTTACTCCAGTAGCGGGGGGGCCCTTGAGCAGTTCTTC,CASSYSSSGGALEQFF
-,TRBJ2-4,many,TRBV5-5,TGTGCCAGCAGCTTGAGTTGGGTAGCCAAAAACATTCAGTACTTC,CASSLSWVAKNIQYF
TRBD1,TRBJ2-5,few,TRBV9,TGTGCCAGCAGCGTAGATGGGACAGGGTCGGAATGGAGAGAGACCCAGTACTTC,CASSVDGTGSEWRETQYF
-,TRBJ2-3,-,TRBV4-2,TGTGCCAGCAGCCAGGTTTCGGGGGGCCTTCAGGATACGCAGTATTTT,CASSQVSGGLQDTQYF
-,TRBJ2-1,few,TRBV30,TGTGCCTGGAGCGAACAAAGGGCGAAGGTCCGAAATGAGCAGTTCTTC,CAWSEQRAKVRNEQFF
-,TRBJ2-6,few,TRBV5-1,TGCGCCAGCAGCTTGGGACCTACTACCTCTGGGGCCAACGTCCTGACTTTC,CASSLGPTTSGANVLTF
TRBD2,TRBJ2-1,-,TRBV7-9,TGTGCCAGCAGCTCAACTAGCGGGGGGGTGAGGAATGAGCAGTTCTTC,CASSSTSGGVRNEQFF
-,TRBJ2-5,few,TRBV7-2,TGTGCCAGCAGCTTGTCGACAGGCTCAAAAGAGACCCAGTACTTC,CASSLSTGSKETQYF
-,TRBJ2-3,few,TRBV3-1,TGTGCCAGCAGCCAAGCGCTCTCCACAGATACGCAGTATTTT,CASSQALSTDTQYF
-,TRBJ2-5,-,TRBV4-2,TGTGCCAGCAGCCAAGATGAGATCAGGCAAGAGACCCAGTACTTC,CASSQDEIRQETQYF
-,TRBJ1-1,-,TRBV20-1,TGCAGTGCTATAGAGACGGCGTACATGAACACTGAAGCTTTCTTT,CSAIETAYMNTEAFF
-,TRBJ2-7,-,TRBV11-2,TGTGCCAGCAGCTTAGAATCCCCGAGCTCCTACGAGCAGTACTTC,CASSLESPSSYEQYF